The 7 T cell receptor beta chains below all came from one sample that was sequenced in a study of T-cell reconstitution after alpha-beta-depleted transplantation in children. TCRbeta library preparation incorporated unique molecular identifiers. TCRdb itself ran the PCR reads through MiXCR, one entry per CDR3 protein. Found here are some 500,000 distinct CDR3 sequences, approximately 29% of them singletons; the top ten hold about 2.3%. The sequenced sample was PBMCs from the stem cell graft donor, obtained from the stem cell graft. These receptor sequences come from a human donor who donated a stem cell graft to a child with aplastic anemia.

The sample holds a few counts of this clonotype. The chain employs TRBV29-1 and TRBJ2-5; 7 bases agree with TRBD2. V was pared by 1 base and J by 3 bases, with 11 bases of the junction left unmatched. The CDR3 covers 16 residues. Germline CDR1 and CDR2: SQVTM and ANQGSEA. CDR3: CSVEGGSGRGKETQYF. The CDR3 bases are TGCAGCGTTGAAGGGGGGTCTGGGCGGGGGAAAGAGACCCAGTACTTC.

The chain links TRBV4-1 to TRBJ2-1, with 9 bases fitting TRBD1. In germline, CDR1 is MGHRA, CDR2 YSYEKL. J was trimmed by 4 bases and V by 4 bases; bases with no gene match: 8. This CDR3 contains 16 residues. The CDR3, as DNA: TGCGCCAGCAGCCTTAACCGGGACAGGGTGTACAATGAGCAGTTCTTC. This codes for CASSLNRDRVYNEQFF.

This clonotype came up a few times. The chain combines TRBV7-2 with TRBJ1-5; D is undetermined. This CDR3 has 13 residues. V was trimmed by 2 bases and J by 6 bases, leaving 8 bases between them. Germline-derived CDR1 and CDR2 are SGHTA and FQGNSA. CDR3 sequence: CASSLQASQPQHF. The CDR3 DNA reads as TGTGCCAGCAGCTTACAAGCGAGTCAGCCCCAGCATTTT. The full variable domain, in which reference TRBV7-2 and TRBJ1-5 provide the parts outside the CDR3, is GAGVSQSPSNKVTEKGKDVELRCDPISGHTALYWYRQSLGQGLEFLIYFQGNSAPDKSGLPSDRFSAERTGGSVSTLTIQRTQQEDSAVYLCASSLQASQPQHFGDGTRLSIL.

This clonotype has a handful of counts. This sequence joins TRBV7-2 and TRBJ2-7; D call uncertain. V was cut by 0 bases and J by 4 bases, with 7 bases left in between. The V gene's germline CDR1 is SGHTA and CDR2 FQGNSA. This CDR3 contains 13 residues. The CDR3 loop reads CASSLAARYEQYV. CDR3 bases: TGTGCCAGCAGCTTAGCGGCGAGATACGAGCAGTACGTC.

The chain links TRBV7-8 to TRBJ1-5; D remains unclear. The CDR3 spans 16 residues. The V gene lost 5 bases and the J gene lost 0 bases, with 14 bases spanning the gap. The germline gives CDR1 SGHVS, CDR2 FQNEAQ. In DNA, the CDR3 is TGTGCCAGCAGCCCCGTCGCAGGTTATAGCAATCAGCCCCAGCATTTT. Its protein is CASSPVAGYSNQPQHF.

This clonotype came up a few times. The chain has TRBV12-3 or TRBV12-4 and TRBJ1-2; TRBD1 is a possible D gene (5 bases). CDR3 length: 16 residues. V lost 0 bases to trimming and J lost 4 bases, with 15 bases between them. Written as DNA, the CDR3 is TGTGCCAGCAGTTTAGCGCGGGAGAGGGGCCTCTATGGCTACACCTTC. It is translated as CASSLARERGLYGYTF.

The chain joins TRBV20-1 to TRBJ2-2; no clear D gene. The CDR3 sequence is 13 residues long. Per germline, CDR1 DFQATT and CDR2 SNEGSKA (reference sequence). V was trimmed by 3 bases and J by 6 bases, leaving 11 bases between them. The CDR3 coding sequence is TGCAGTGCTAGTCAGACCACGGCCGGGGAGCTGTTTTTT. This sequence encodes CSASQTTAGELFF.